This record concerns one T cell receptor (beta chain) sequence. Its specificity is not known. Profiling relied on immunoSEQ multiplex PCR, and the TCRdb table lists in-frame clones only, not all of them. The data contain fewer than 500,000 clones, 80% to 90% of them seen just once; the ten biggest clones take up over 2.5%. Treatment here: 19 received Ad26.COV2.S at low or high dose, single or two shots; roughly five received placebo; per-sample allocation not given. Repertoires come from day 63 after the first vaccine or placebo injection. This record comes from a study of Ad26.COV2.S vaccination and SARS-CoV-2 variants. Study conclusions and caveats: People who got the vaccine had more spike-specific TCR breadth than people who got placebo.

Germline values: CDR1 LGHDT, CDR2 YNNKEL (reference sequence). The V gene lost 4 bases and the J gene lost 2 bases, with 11 bases spanning the gap. This CDR3 spans 14 amino acids. The V and J genes are TRBV3-1 (or the pseudogene TRBV3-2) and TRBJ1-2, with D uncertain. The source material was peripheral blood, sampled in a trial of Ad26.COV2.S vaccine versus placebo. This sequence was found in a person aged 18-60 years who received the Ad26.COV2.S COVID-19 vaccine or a placebo. The CDR3, as DNA: TGTGCCAGCAGCCGGGATCCGGTGAACTATGGCTACACCTTC. Residues: CASSRDPVNYGYTF.